This T cell receptor beta chain was documented in a study of T cell responses to AZD1222 COVID-19 vaccine. CDR3 length: 12 amino acids. Germline V gene sequence: CDR1 SQVTM, CDR2 ANQGSEA. Trimming stripped 2 bases from V and 1 base from J, with 5 bases between. Repertoires were generated with immunoSEQ multiplex PCR, while TCRdb's copy carries only in-frame clones and drops some. This sample has more than 150,000 clones, with over 70% found just once. This clone was detected once. This sequence was found in an adult in good health. The chain joins TRBV29-1 to TRBJ1-1; no clear D gene. The source material was peripheral blood, sampled on day 0 of MenACWY control vaccination. CDR3 region: CSVEHPNTEAFF. The CDR3 bases are TGCAGCGTTGAACACCCGAACACTGAAGCTTTCTTT.